This T cell receptor (beta chain) was captured in a study of shared clonotypes between healthy human individuals. General study results and limits: Even with large depth, rarefaction showed that sorted-subset sequencing was incomplete.

Splitting the CD4+ cells yielded a CD45RA+ naive subset and a CD45RA-negative memory subset. CDR1 and CDR2 (germline): SGHRS, YFSETQ. The CDR3 is made up of 17 amino acids. V was pared by 2 bases and J by 4 bases, with 21 bases between. Only in-frame clones appear in the TCRdb table, and some are missing; sequencing was by immunoSEQ multiplex PCR. Of about 770,000 clones listed, 55% to 75% are singletons. Comments on this clone: What it recognizes is unknown.

The source of this sequence is a woman in her 30s in good health. Sequencing was carried out using memory CD4+ T cells sorted from blood. The subset here: CD45RA-negative fraction. The V gene is TRBV5-1, the J gene TRBJ1-2; TRBD1 is a possible D gene (6 bases). The chain's CDR3 is CASSLGPGEVSPYGYTF. In DNA form, the CDR3 reads TGCGCCAGCAGCTTAGGGCCAGGGGAAGTCTCCCCCTATGGCTACACCTTC.